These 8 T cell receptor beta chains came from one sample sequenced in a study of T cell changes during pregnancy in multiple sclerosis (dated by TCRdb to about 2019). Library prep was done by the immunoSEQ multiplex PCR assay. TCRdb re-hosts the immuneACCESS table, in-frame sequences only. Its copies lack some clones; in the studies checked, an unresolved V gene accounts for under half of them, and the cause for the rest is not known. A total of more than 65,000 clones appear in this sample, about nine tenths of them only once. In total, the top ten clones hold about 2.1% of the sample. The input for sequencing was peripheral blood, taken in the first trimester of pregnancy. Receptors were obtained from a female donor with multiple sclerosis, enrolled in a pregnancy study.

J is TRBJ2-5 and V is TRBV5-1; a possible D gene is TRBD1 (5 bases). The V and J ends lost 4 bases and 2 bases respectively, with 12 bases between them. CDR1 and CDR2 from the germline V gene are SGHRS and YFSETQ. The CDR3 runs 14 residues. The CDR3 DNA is TGCGCCAGCAGCCAAGGACAAGATCAAGAGACCCAGTACTTC. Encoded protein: CASSQGQDQETQYF.

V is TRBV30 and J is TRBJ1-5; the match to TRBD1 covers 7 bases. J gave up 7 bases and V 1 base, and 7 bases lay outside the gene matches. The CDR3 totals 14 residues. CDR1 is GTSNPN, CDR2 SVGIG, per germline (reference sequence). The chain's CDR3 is CAWSEAGGSQPQHF. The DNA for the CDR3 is TGTGCCTGGAGTGAAGCAGGGGGGAGCCAGCCCCAGCATTTT.

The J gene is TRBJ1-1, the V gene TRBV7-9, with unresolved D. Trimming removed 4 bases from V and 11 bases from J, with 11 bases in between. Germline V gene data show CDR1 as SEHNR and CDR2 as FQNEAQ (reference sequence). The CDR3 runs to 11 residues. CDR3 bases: TGTGCCAGCAGCTCCGAAACGGAGGCTTTCTTT. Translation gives CASSSETEAFF.

In nucleotides, the CDR3 is TGTGCCAGCAGCCCTCCGGTCCCGAACACTGAAGCTTTCTTT. The encoded protein is CASSPPVPNTEAFF. The chain recombines TRBV6-5 with TRBJ1-1, with D unclear. The CDR3 covers 14 residues. The germline V gene has CDR1 MNHEY and CDR2 SVGAGI. V was trimmed by 6 bases and J by 1 base, leaving 12 bases between them.

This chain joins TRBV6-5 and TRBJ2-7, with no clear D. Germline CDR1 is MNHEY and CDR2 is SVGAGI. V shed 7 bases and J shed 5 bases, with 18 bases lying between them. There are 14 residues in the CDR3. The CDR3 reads CASTPNGLGNEQYF. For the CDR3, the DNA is TGTGCCAGCACCCCCAACGGGTTGGGTAACGAGCAGTACTTC.

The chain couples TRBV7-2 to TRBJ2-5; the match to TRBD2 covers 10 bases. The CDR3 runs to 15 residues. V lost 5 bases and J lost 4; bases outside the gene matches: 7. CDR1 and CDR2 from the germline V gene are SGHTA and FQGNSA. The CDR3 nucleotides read TGTGCCAGCAGCGGGCAGCGGGGGGGGGCAGAGACCCAGTACTTC. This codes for CASSGQRGGAETQYF.

The CDR3 loop is CASSLEGARGDTQYF. DNA of the CDR3: TGTGCCAGCAGCTTAGAAGGAGCCCGAGGAGATACGCAGTATTTT. V and J are TRBV7-9 and TRBJ2-3; D not certain. The germline V gene has CDR1 SEHNR and CDR2 FQNEAQ (reference sequence). V was shortened by 1 base and J by 5 bases, with 13 bases between the two germline ends. CDR3 length: 15 residues.

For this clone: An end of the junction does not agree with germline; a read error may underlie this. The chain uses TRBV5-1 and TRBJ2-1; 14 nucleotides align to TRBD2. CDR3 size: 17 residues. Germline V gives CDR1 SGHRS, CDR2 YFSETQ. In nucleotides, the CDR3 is TGCGCCAGCAGTTTGGGTGGGACTAGCGGGAGTATGAATGAGCAGTTCTTC. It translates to CASSLGGTSGSMNEQFF.